This T cell receptor (beta chain) came from a study of blood T cell repertoires in COVID-19. About the study: Sites across the United States, Italy and Spain contributed samples from acute and convalescent COVID-19. T cells, B-cell-depleted T cells, or PBMCs provided the cDNA or gDNA that served as material.

Those enrolled in Seattle joined during active infection and were followed longitudinally afterward. This table comes from immunoSEQ multiplex PCR, and its TCRdb copy is limited to in-frame clones, with some not included. The data contain about 160,000 clones, more than 65% of them seen just once; the ten biggest clones take up approximately 7.7%. Trimming shortened V by 4 bases and J by 3 bases, and 13 bases separated the two germline ends. Germline values: CDR1 GTSNPN, CDR2 SVGIG (reference sequence). CDR3 length: 14 residues. V is TRBV30 and J is TRBJ2-1; the D gene is possibly TRBD2 (6 bases). The receptor was isolated from a woman aged 55-70 years with COVID-19, enrolled during active disease. The sequencing sample was made of peripheral blood. The CDR3 region is CAWTPGTFYNEQFF. CDR3 nucleotide sequence: TGTGCCTGGACGCCCGGGACTTTCTACAATGAGCAGTTCTTC.